Described below is a single TCR beta chain sequence and its context. This clone turned up a few times. Its antigen is unknown. It has no much larger one-base neighbor in the sample; base qualities were not kept. Library prep was done by the immunoSEQ multiplex PCR assay. To provide template for TCR sequencing, every sample had RNA extracted and reverse transcribed into cDNA. SuperScript III was used to make first-strand cDNA, primed with a 2:1 mix of oligo-dT and random hexamers. A synthetic immune receptor repertoire was used to gauge amplification bias, and whatever bias remained was removed computationally. The authors' pipeline ran thus. Raw reads were preprocessed for error removal, and CDR3 was defined according to IMGT conventions as running from the conserved cysteine to phenylalanine. Clonality was computed by normalizing Shannon entropy by log2 of the number of productive unique TCRs and subtracting the result from 1. CD4 or CD8 identity of scalp clones was inferred by cross-referencing scalp TCRbeta sequences with sorted blood CD4 and CD8 repertoires. Held by TCRdb, this immuneACCESS table contains in-frame sequences only and omits some clones. Under half of the omission traces to an unresolved V gene where checked; the cause of the rest is unknown. The V and J calls and clone size are taken from that table; D and trimming were inferred from the DNA. The sample profile shows 130,000 to 150,000 clones; roughly half of them were found once. Of the sample, roughly 0.9% is held by the ten largest clones.

This sample is drawn from a study of CD8+ T cells in alopecia areata (dated by TCRdb to between 2018 and 2020). In the study overall: Treated patients were enrolled in an open-label pilot trial of oral tofacitinib at 5 to 10 mg twice daily for moderate-to-severe alopecia areata. Patients on tofacitinib were biopsied at baseline and after 4 and 24 weeks of treatment, and several of the patients also had a later scalp biopsy. In both human patients and the C3H/HeJ mouse model, the study applied high-throughput TCRbeta sequencing to look at T cell clonal expansion in alopecia areata. TCRbeta CDR3 regions were amplified by immunoSEQ multiplex PCR with 35 Vbeta forward and 13 Jbeta reverse primers. Scalp clonality was compared among normal scalp (n=4), patchy alopecia areata scalp (n=8), and alopecia totalis/universalis scalp (n=8). Tofacitinib was given for 6 to 18 months, followed by 6 months of follow-up off drug to assess delayed response and recurrence. On the human side, TCRbeta sequencing was run on scalp tissue and on sorted CD4+ and CD8+ peripheral blood T cells from healthy controls and from alopecia areata patients with either patchy or totalis/universalis disease. RNA came from the PAXgene miRNA kit for fixed scalp, the miRNeasy kit for PBMCs, and the RNeasy kit for mouse skin. Study-wide conclusions, independent of this receptor: Resident alphabeta T cells in normal human skin are also sequenced, complicating scalp TCR repertoire analysis, unlike mouse skin dominated by gammadelta T cells. Compared with normal scalp, lesional scalp had higher clonality and more expanded CD8+ clones, particularly in alopecia totalis/universalis, a pattern that suggests antigenic drive. TCR sequences shared between patients were less clear than in mice, possibly partly because of HLA diversity in the patient population.

The time point label corresponds to: baseline before oral tofacitinib. From alopecia areata patients, peripheral blood was collected along with lesional scalp punch biopsies. PBMCs were isolated by density centrifugation and stained for CD3, CD4 and CD8, after which CD4+ and CD8+ T cells were sorted on a FACSAria. Deletion took 6 bases off V and 6 bases off J, with a span of 18 bases between the germline ends. Spanning cysteine to phenylalanine, the CDR3 consists of 15 amino acids. The entry retains the CDR3 DNA only, 45 bases that are in frame from base 1. From the germline V gene, CDR1 is MNHEY and CDR2 is SVGAGI.

The sequence derives from a human donor with alopecia areata. The source was CD4+ T cells sorted from blood, collected at week 0. The rearrangement combines TRBV6-5 with TRBJ1-5; tentative D gene TRBD1, with 5 bases matching. The CDR3 in this case is CASSATDSGSQPQHF. The DNA reads TGTGCCAGCAGCGCAACCGACTCAGGGTCTCAGCCCCAGCATTTT.